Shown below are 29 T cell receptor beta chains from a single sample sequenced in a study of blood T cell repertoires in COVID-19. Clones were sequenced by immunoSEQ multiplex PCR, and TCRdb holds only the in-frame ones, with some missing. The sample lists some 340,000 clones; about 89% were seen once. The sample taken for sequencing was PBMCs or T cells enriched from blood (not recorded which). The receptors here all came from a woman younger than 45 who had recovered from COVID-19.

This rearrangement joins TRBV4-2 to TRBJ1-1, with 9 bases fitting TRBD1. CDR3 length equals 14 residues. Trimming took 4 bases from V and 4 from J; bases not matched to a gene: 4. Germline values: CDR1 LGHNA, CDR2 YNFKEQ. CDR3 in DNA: TGTGCCAGCAGCCGACCGGACAGGGGCACTGAAGCTTTCTTT. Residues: CASSRPDRGTEAFF.

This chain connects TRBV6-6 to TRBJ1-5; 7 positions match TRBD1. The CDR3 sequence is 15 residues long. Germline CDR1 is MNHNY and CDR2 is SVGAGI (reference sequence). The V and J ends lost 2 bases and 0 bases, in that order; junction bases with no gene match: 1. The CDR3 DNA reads TGTGCCAGCAGTTACAGGGACAGTAGCAATCAGCCCCAGCATTTT. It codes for CASSYRDSSNQPQHF.

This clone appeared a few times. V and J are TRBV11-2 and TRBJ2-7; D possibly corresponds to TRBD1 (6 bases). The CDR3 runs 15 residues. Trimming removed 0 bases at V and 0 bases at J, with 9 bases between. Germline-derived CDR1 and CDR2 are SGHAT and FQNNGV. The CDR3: CASSLEGGSSYEQYF. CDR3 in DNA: TGTGCCAGCAGCTTAGAAGGGGGTAGCTCCTACGAGCAGTACTTC. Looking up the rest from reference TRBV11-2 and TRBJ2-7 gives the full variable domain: EAGVAQSPRYKIIEKRQSVAFWCNPISGHATLYWYQQILGQGPKLLIQFQNNGVVDDSQLPKDRFSAERLKGVDSTLKIQPAKLEDSAVYLCASSLEGGSSYEQYFGPGTRLTVT.

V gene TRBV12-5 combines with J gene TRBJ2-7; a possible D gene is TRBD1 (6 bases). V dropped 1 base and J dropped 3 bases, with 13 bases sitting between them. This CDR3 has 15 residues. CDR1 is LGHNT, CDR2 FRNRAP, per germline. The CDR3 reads CASGLGTVYGYEQYF. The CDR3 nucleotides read TGTGCTAGTGGTTTGGGGACAGTGTATGGCTACGAGCAGTACTTC.

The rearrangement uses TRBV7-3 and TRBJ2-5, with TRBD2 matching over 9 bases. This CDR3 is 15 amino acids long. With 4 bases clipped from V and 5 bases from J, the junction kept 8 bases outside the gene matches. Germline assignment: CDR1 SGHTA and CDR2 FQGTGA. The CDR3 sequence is CASSSKRGAVETQYF. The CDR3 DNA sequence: TGTGCCAGCAGCTCTAAGCGGGGGGCGGTGGAGACCCAGTACTTC.

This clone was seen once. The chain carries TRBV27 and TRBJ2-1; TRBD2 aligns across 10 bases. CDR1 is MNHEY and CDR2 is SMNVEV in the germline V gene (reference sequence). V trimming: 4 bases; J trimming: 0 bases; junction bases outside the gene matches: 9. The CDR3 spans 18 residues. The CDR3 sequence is CASSSLASGGPSYNEQFF. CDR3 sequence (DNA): TGTGCCAGCAGTTCTTTGGCTAGCGGGGGACCCTCCTACAATGAGCAGTTCTTC.

The CDR3 loop reads CAWRDRVTTEAFF. The DNA for the CDR3 is TGTGCCTGGAGGGACAGGGTAACCACTGAAGCTTTCTTT. The rearrangement links TRBV30 to TRBJ1-1; TRBD1 matches 8 bases. The CDR3 spans 13 residues. The ends lost 3 bases at V and 4 bases at J; junction bases unmatched: 4. Germline V lookup: CDR1 GTSNPN, CDR2 SVGIG (reference sequence).

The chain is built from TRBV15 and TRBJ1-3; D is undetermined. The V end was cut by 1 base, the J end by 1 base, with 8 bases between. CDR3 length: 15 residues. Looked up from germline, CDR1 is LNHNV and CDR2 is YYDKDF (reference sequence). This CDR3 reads CATSRAFGSGNTIYF. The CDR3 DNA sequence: TGTGCCACCAGCAGAGCATTCGGGTCTGGAAACACCATATATTTT.

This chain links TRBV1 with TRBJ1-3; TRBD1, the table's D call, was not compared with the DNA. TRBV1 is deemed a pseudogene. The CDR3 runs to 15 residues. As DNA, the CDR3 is TGCACCAGCAGCCAAGGCGACAGGGCTGGAAACACCATATATTTT. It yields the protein CTSSQGDRAGNTIYF.

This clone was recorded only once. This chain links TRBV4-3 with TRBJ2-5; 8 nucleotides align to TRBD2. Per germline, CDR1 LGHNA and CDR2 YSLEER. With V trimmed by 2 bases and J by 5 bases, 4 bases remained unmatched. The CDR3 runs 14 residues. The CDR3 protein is CASSQTGGWETQYF. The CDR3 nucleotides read TGCGCCAGCAGCCAAACGGGGGGGTGGGAGACCCAGTACTTC.

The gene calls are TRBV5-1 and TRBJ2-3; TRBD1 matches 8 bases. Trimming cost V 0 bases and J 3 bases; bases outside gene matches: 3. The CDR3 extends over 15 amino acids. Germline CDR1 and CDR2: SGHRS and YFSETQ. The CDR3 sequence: CASSLARGPTDTQYF. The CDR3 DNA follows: TGCGCCAGCAGCTTGGCCAGGGGGCCTACAGATACGCAGTATTTT. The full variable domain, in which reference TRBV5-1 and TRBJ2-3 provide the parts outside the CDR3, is KAGVTQTPRYLIKTRGQQVTLSCSPISGHRSVSWYQQTPGQGLQFLFEYFSETQRNKGNFPGRFSGRQFSNSRSEMNVSTLELGDSALYLCASSLARGPTDTQYFGPGTRLTVL.

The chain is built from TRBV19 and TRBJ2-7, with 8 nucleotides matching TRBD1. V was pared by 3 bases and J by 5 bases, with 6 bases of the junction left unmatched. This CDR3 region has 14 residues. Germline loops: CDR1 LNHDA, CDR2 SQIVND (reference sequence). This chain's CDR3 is CASSMTGVKNEQYF. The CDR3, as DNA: TGTGCCAGTAGTATGACAGGGGTTAAGAACGAGCAGTACTTC.

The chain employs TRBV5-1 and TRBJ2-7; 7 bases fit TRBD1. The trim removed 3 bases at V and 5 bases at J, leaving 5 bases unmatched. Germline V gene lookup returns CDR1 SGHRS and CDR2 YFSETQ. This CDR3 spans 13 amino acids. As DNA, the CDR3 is TGCGCCAGCAGCTCTGACAGGGTACACGAGCAGTACTTC. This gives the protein CASSSDRVHEQYF.

CDR3 DNA: TGTGCCACCAGCAGAGATCCCCGTAGCAATCAGCCCCAGCATTTT. Protein sequence: CATSRDPRSNQPQHF. This rearrangement joins TRBV15 to TRBJ1-5, with D unresolved. This CDR3 has 15 residues. The V and J ends lost 0 bases and 0 bases respectively, with 6 bases between them. Germline-derived CDR1 and CDR2 are LNHNV and YYDKDF (reference sequence).

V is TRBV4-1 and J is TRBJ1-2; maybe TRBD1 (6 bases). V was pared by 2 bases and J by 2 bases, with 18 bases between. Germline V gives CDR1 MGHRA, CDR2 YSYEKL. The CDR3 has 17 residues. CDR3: CASSQPYREIANYGYTF. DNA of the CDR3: TGCGCCAGCAGCCAACCCTACAGGGAGATTGCGAACTATGGCTACACCTTC.

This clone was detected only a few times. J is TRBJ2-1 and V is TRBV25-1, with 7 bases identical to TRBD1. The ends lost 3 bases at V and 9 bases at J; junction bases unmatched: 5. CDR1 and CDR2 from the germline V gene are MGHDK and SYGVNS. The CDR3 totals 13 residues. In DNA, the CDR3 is TGTGCCAGCAGTGATGACAGGGATTTTGAGCAGTTCTTC. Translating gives CASSDDRDFEQFF.

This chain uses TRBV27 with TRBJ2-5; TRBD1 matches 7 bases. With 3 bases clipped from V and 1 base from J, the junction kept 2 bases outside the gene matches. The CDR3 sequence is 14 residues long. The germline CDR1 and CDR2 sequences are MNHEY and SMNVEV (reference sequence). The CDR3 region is CASSLTGLQETQYF. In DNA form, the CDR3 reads TGTGCCAGCAGTTTGACAGGGCTCCAAGAGACCCAGTACTTC.

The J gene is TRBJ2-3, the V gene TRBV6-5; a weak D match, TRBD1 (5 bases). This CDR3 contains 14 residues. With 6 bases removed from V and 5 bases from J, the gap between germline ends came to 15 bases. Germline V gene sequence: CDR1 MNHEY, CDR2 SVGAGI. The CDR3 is CASRLDNGVDTQYF. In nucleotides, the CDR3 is TGTGCCAGCAGGTTGGACAACGGAGTAGATACGCAGTATTTT.

In DNA form, the CDR3 reads TGTGCCTGGAGCTCTGGGACAGGGGAAACTGAAGCTTTCTTT. It is translated as CAWSSGTGETEAFF. This sequence joins TRBV30 and TRBJ1-1; 10 nucleotides agree with TRBD1. V gave up 3 bases and J gave up 5 bases; unmatched junction bases: 6. The germline V gene has CDR1 GTSNPN and CDR2 SVGIG (reference sequence). This CDR3 spans 14 amino acids.

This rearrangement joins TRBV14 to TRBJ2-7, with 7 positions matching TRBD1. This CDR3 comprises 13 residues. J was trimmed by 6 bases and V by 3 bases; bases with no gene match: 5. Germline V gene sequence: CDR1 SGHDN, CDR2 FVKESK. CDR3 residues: CASSHDRTGEQYF. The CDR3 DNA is TGTGCCAGCAGCCACGACAGGACAGGCGAGCAGTACTTC. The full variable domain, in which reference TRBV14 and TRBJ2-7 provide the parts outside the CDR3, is EAGVTQFPSHSVIEKGQTVTLRCDPISGHDNLYWYRRVMGKEIKFLLHFVKESKQDESGMPNNRFLAERTGGTYSTLKVQPAELEDSGVYFCASSHDRTGEQYFGPGTRLTVT.

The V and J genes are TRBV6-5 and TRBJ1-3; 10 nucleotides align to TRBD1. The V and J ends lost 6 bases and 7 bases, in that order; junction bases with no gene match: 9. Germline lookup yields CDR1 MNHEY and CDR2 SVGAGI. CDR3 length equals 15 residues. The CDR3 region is CASRYRTGGRNTIYF. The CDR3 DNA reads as TGTGCCAGCAGATACCGGACAGGGGGTAGGAACACCATATATTTT.

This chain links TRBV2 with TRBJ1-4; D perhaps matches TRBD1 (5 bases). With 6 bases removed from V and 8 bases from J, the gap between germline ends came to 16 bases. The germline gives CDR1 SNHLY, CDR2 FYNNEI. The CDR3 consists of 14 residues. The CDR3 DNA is TGTGCCAGCAGCCAAGGGGTAGAAGTCGAAAAACTGTTTTTT. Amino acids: CASSQGVEVEKLFF.

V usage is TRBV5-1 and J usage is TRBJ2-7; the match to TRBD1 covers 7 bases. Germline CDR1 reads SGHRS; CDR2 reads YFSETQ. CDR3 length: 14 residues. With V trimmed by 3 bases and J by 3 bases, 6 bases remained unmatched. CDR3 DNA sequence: TGCGCCAGCAGCTCGGGACAGATAAACTACGAGCAGTACTTC. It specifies CASSSGQINYEQYF.

As DNA, the CDR3 is TGTGCCAGCAGCCACCGGACAGGGTTTCTCTACGAGCAGTACTTC. Amino acid sequence: CASSHRTGFLYEQYF. The chain has TRBV7-6 and TRBJ2-7, with 8 bases fitting TRBD1. This CDR3 spans 15 amino acids. CDR1 is SGHVS and CDR2 is FNYEAQ in the germline V gene. The J segment lost 3 bases and the V segment lost 5 bases, leaving 9 bases of the junction unmatched.

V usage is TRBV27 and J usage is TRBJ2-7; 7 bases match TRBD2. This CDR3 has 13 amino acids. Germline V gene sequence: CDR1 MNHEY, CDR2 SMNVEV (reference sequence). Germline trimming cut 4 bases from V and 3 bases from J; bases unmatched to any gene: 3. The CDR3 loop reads CASSSGGGYEQYF. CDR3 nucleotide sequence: TGTGCCAGCAGTTCTGGCGGGGGCTACGAGCAGTACTTC.

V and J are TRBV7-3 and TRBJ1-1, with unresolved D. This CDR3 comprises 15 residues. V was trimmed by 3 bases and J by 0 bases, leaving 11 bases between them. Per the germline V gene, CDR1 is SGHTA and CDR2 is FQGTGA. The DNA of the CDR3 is TGTGCCAGCAGCTTGATGGGTGGAGTGAACACTGAAGCTTTCTTT. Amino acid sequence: CASSLMGGVNTEAFF.

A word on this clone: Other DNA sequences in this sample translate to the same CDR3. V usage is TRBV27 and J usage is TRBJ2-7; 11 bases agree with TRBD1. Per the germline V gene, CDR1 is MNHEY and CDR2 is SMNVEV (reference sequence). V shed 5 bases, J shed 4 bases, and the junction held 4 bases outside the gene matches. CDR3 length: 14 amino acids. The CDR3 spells CASSPGTGGYEQYF. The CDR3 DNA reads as TGTGCCAGCAGTCCCGGGACAGGGGGGTACGAGCAGTACTTC.

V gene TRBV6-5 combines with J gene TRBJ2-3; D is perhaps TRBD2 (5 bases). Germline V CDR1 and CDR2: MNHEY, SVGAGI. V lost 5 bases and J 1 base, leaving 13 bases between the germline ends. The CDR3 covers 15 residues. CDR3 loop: CASSPLGRGTDTQYF. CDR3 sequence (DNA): TGTGCCAGCAGTCCGCTAGGGCGGGGCACAGATACGCAGTATTTT.

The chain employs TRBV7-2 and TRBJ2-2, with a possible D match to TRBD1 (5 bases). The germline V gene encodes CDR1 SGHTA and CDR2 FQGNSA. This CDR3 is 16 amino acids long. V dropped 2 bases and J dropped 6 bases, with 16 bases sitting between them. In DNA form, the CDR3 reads TGTGCCAGCAGCTTAAACCGGGTAGGGGTTTCCGGGGAGCTGTTTTTT. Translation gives CASSLNRVGVSGELFF.